This T cell receptor beta chain comes out of a study of T cell clonality in common variable immunodeficiency. Study-wide findings and caveats: Fewer deletions and N-nucleotide insertions were reportedly seen in common variable immunodeficiency TCR beta sequences. Repertoire-complication correlations in CVID were limited by patient heterogeneity. Fewer TCRbeta clones were shared among CVID subjects than controls.

This clone was seen at least ten times. Its antigen is still unknown. The CDR3 end falls 3 residues outside the read, so it is completed with the germline J gene. The repertoire was sequenced with immunoSEQ multiplex PCR; TCRdb's copy has only in-frame clones and lacks some. In total the sample includes about 37,000 clones, none of them seen once. This CDR3 region has 15 residues. V shed 4 bases and J 6 bases; nucleotides not matched to a gene: 4. Germline V gene data show CDR1 as SGHRS and CDR2 as YFSETQ. This rearrangement joins TRBV5-1 to TRBJ1-6; the match to TRBD1 covers 10 bases. Material for sequencing was peripheral blood mononuclear cells. This TCR was recovered from a person between 18 and 75 years old in good health. CDR3 DNA (partial): TGCGCCAGCAGCCAGGGACAGGGGAGTAATTCACCC. It encodes CASSQGQGSNSP. The whole CDR3 reads CASSQGQGSNSPLHF.